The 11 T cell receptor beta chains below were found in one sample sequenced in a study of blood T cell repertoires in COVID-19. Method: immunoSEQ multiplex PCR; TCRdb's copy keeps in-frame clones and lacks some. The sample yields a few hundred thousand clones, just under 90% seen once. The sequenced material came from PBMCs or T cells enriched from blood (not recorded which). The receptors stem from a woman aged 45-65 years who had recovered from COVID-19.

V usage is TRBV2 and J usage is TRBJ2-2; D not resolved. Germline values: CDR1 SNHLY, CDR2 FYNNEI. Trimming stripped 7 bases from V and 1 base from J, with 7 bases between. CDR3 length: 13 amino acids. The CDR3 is CASTPRNTGELFF. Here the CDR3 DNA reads TGTGCCAGCACTCCTCGGAACACCGGGGAGCTGTTTTTT. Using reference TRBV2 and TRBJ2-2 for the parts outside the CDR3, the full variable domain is EPEVTQTPSHQVTQMGQEVILRCVPISNHLYFYWYRQILGQKVEFLVSFYNNEISEKSEIFDDQFSVERPDGSNFTLKIRSTKLEDSAMYFCASTPRNTGELFFGEGSRLTVL.

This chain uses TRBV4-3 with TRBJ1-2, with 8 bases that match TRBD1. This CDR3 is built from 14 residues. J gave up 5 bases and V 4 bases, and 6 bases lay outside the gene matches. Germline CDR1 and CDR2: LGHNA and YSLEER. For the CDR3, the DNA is TGCGCCAGCAGCCCCGCCCGGACAGGGTATGGCTACACCTTC. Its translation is CASSPARTGYGYTF.

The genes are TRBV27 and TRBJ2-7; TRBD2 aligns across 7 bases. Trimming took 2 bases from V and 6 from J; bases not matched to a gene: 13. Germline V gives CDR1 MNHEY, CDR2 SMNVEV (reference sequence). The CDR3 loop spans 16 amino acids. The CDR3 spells CASSLSGPGLLSEQYF. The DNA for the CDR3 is TGTGCCAGCAGTTTAAGTGGTCCGGGACTACTATCCGAGCAGTACTTC.

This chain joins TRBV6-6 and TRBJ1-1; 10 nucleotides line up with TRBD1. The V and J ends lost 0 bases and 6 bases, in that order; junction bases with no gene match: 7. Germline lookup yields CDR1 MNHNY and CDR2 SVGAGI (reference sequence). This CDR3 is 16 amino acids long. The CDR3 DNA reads TGTGCCAGCAGTTACTCCCGGGGACAGGGGCGGCCTGAAGCTTTCTTT. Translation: CASSYSRGQGRPEAFF.

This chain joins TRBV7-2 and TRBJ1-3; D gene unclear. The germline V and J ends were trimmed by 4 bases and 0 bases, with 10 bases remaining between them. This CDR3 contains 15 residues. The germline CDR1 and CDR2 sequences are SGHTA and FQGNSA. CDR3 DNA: TGTGCCAGCAGCTCTACCCCTTACTCTGGAAACACCATATATTTT. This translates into CASSSTPYSGNTIYF.

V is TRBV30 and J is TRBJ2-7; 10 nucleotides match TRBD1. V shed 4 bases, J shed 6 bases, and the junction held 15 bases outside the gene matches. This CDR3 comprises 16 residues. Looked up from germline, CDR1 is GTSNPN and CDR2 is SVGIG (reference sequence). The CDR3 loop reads CAWILYPGQGSGEQYF. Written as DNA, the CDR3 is TGTGCCTGGATCCTCTACCCGGGACAGGGGTCGGGCGAGCAGTACTTC.

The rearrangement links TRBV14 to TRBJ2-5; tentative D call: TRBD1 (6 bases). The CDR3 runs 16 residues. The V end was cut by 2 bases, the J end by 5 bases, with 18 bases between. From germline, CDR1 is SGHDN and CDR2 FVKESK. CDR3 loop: CASSQITGTIWETQYF. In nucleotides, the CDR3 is TGTGCCAGCAGCCAAATAACAGGGACCATATGGGAGACCCAGTACTTC.

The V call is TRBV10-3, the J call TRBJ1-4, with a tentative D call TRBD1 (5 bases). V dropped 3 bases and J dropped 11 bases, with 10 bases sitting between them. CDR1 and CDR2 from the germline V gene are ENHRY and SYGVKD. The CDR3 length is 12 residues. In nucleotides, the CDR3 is TGTGCCATCAGTGAAACGGAGGGGAAACTGTTTTTT. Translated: CAISETEGKLFF.

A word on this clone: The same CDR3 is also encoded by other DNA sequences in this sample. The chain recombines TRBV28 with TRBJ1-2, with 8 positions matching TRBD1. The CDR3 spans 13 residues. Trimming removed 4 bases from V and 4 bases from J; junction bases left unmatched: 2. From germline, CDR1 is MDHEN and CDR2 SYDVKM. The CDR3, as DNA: TGTGCCAGCAGTTCCGGACAGGGCTATGGCTACACCTTC. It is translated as CASSSGQGYGYTF.

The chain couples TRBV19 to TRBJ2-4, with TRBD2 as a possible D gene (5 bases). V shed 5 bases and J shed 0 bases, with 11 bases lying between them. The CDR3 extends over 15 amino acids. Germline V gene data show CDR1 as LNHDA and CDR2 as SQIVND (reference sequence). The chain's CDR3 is CASSSLASAKNIQYF. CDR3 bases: TGTGCCAGTAGTTCCCTAGCTTCAGCCAAAAACATTCAGTACTTC.

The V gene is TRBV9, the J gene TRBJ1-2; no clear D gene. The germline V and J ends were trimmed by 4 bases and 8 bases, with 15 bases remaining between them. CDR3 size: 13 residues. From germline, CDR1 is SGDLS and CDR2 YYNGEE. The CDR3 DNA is TGTGCCAGCAGCTCCCGTGCCGGGTTCGGCTACACCTTC. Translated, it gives CASSSRAGFGYTF.